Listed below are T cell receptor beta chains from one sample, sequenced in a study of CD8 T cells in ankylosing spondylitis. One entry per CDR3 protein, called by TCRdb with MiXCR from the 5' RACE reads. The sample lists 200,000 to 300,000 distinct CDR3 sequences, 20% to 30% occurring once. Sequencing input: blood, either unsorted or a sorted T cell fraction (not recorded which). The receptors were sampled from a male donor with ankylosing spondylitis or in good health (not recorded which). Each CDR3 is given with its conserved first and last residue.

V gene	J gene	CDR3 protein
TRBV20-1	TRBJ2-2	CSASMASGFTGELFF
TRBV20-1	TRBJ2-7	CSASLDSPYEQYF
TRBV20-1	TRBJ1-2	CSALRSTYGYTF
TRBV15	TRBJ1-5	CATSRDLNWPQHF
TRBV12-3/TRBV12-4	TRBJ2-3	CASSSTPSGGTPTDTQYF
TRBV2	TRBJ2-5	CASPKVGVRETQYF
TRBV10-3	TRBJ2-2	CATSVSGTPNTGELFF
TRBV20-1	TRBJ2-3	CSAGGGTDTQYF
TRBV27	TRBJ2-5	CASSLSGRPRETQYF
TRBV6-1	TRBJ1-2	CASRPGRRYGYTF
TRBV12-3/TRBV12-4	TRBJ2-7	CASSLGGGYEQYF